The 14 T cell receptor beta chains below come from one sample, sequenced in a study of T-cell reconstitution after alpha-beta-depleted transplantation in children. A library of TCRbeta sequences, prepared with unique molecular identifiers, was generated. TCRdb re-analysed the PCR reads in MiXCR, keeping a single row per CDR3 protein. The repertoire includes fewer than 700,000 distinct CDR3 sequences, 10% to 15% of them detected once, and approximately 2% sits in the top ten. The input for sequencing was PBMCs, mostly from graft donor cells, taken 360 days after TCRalphabeta/CD19-depleted stem cell transplant. The receptors derive from a male patient younger than 18 who had a stem cell transplant for acute myeloid leukemia, so the T cells may come from the graft donor.

The chain has TRBV29-1 and TRBJ2-3; D ambiguous. V was trimmed by 8 bases and J by 4 bases, leaving 13 bases between them. Germline V gene sequence: CDR1 SQVTM, CDR2 ANQGSEA. This CDR3 is 12 amino acids long. The DNA for the CDR3 is TGCAGCCTCCTTGAATACCCAGATACGCAGTATTTT. Translated: CSLLEYPDTQYF.

The chain couples TRBV20-1 to TRBJ2-1; TRBD2 matches at 9 bases. The CDR3 is 16 amino acids. CDR1 and CDR2 (germline): DFQATT, SNEGSKA (reference sequence). The V and J ends lost 0 bases and 2 bases, in that order; junction bases with no gene match: 5. Written as DNA, the CDR3 is TGCAGTGCTAGAGATCGCAGGACTAGCGCCTACAATGAGCAGTTCTTC. It encodes CSARDRRTSAYNEQFF.

The table lists this clonotype with a few counts. The V call is TRBV4-3, the J call TRBJ2-7, with D unclear. Germline CDR1 is LGHNA and CDR2 is YSLEER. This CDR3 comprises 18 residues. The V and J ends lost 0 bases and 4 bases respectively, with 22 bases between them. CDR3 residues: CASSQEVGFSSRDYEQYF. Written as DNA, the CDR3 is TGCGCCAGCAGCCAAGAAGTCGGATTTAGCAGTAGGGATTACGAGCAGTACTTC.

This clonotype occurred a few times. V usage is TRBV6-1 and J usage is TRBJ1-1; maybe TRBD1 (6 bases). The germline V gene encodes CDR1 MNHNS and CDR2 SASEGT. The CDR3 runs to 15 residues. V was clipped by 8 bases and J by 4 bases, with 20 bases between them. CDR3 nucleotides: TGTGCCAGCCAGACAGGAATGAGAGGAGGCACTGAAGCTTTCTTT. Translating gives CASQTGMRGGTEAFF.

This clonotype has at least ten counts. This sequence joins TRBV7-2 and TRBJ2-7; 8 bases map to TRBD2. Germline CDR1 SGHTA, CDR2 FQGNSA. CDR3 length: 15 amino acids. The V segment lost 4 bases and the J segment 0 bases; nucleotides outside the gene matches: 5. CDR3: CASSSRLAGSYEQYF. CDR3 coding DNA: TGTGCCAGCAGCTCCCGGCTAGCGGGCTCCTACGAGCAGTACTTC.

V gene TRBV28 combines with J gene TRBJ2-6; TRBD1 or TRBD2 may be the D gene (6 bases each). The CDR3 runs 17 residues. The ends were cut back, 2 bases at V and 1 base at J, with 12 bases in the middle. Per the germline V gene, CDR1 is MDHEN and CDR2 is SYDVKM. CDR3 in DNA: TGTGCCAGCAGTTTAGTACAGGGACTTTCTGGGGCCAACGTCCTGACTTTC. It encodes CASSLVQGLSGANVLTF. The variable domain in full, with the rest retrieved from reference TRBV28 and TRBJ2-6, is DVKVTQSSRYLVKRTGEKVFLECVQDMDHENMFWYRQDPGLGLRLIYFSYDVKMKEKGDIPEGYSVSREKKERFSLILESASTNQTSMYLCASSLVQGLSGANVLTFGAGSRLTVL.

This clonotype was detected a few times. The J gene is TRBJ1-1, the V gene TRBV28, with D unclear. V gave up 1 base and J gave up 3 bases, with 21 bases separating them. The V gene's germline CDR1 is MDHEN and CDR2 SYDVKM. The CDR3 is 18 amino acids. CDR3 amino acids: CASSLLVLGRPQDTEAFF. DNA for the CDR3: TGTGCCAGCAGTTTATTGGTTTTGGGCCGACCGCAGGACACTGAAGCTTTCTTT.

The sample holds a few counts of this clonotype. The chain uses TRBV6-5 and TRBJ2-1; either TRBD1 or TRBD2 may supply D (6 bases each). Germline lookup yields CDR1 MNHEY and CDR2 SVGAGI. V dropped 4 bases and J dropped 8 bases, with 15 bases sitting between them. This CDR3 has 14 residues. CDR3 DNA sequence: TGTGCCAGCAGTTGGGGAGGAGGGGGTGATGAGCAGTTCTTC. Translating gives CASSWGGGGDEQFF.

V and J are TRBV6-5 and TRBJ2-1; D could derive from TRBD1 or TRBD2 (5 bases each). There are 15 residues in the CDR3. The ends were cut back, 4 bases at V and 5 bases at J, with 15 bases in the middle. CDR1 and CDR2 from the germline V gene are MNHEY and SVGAGI. This chain's CDR3 is CASSSPGTVDNEQFF. The CDR3, as DNA: TGTGCCAGCAGTTCCCCCGGGACGGTTGACAATGAGCAGTTCTTC.

V is TRBV14 and J is TRBJ2-5, with D perhaps matching TRBD2 (6 bases). Germline V lookup: CDR1 SGHDN, CDR2 FVKESK. Trimming took off 0 bases at V and 5 bases at J, with 10 bases between the two ends. The CDR3 totals 14 residues. The CDR3 protein is CASSQETRLETQYF. DNA for the CDR3: TGTGCCAGCAGCCAAGAGACTAGGTTGGAGACCCAGTACTTC.

The gene calls are TRBV20-1 and TRBJ2-7; TRBD1 agrees at 9 bases. V trimming: 3 bases; J trimming: 5 bases; junction bases outside the gene matches: 8. CDR1 is DFQATT, CDR2 SNEGSKA, per germline (reference sequence). The CDR3 consists of 14 residues. This CDR3 reads CSARQRDRVHEQYV. In DNA form, the CDR3 reads TGCAGTGCTAGGCAGCGGGACAGGGTTCACGAGCAGTACGTC.

This clonotype was counted only a few times. The gene calls are TRBV11-3 and TRBJ2-1, with 7 bases that match TRBD2. V was pared by 5 bases and J by 7 bases, with 14 bases of the junction left unmatched. Per the germline V gene, CDR1 is SGHNT and CDR2 is YENEEA. The CDR3 length is 16 residues. This CDR3 reads CASSPSGGRIKNEQFF. CDR3 DNA: TGTGCCAGCAGCCCCTCTGGCGGGAGAATAAAAAATGAGCAGTTCTTC.

This clonotype was counted between two and nine times. The rearrangement links TRBV7-2 to TRBJ2-3; D ambiguous. This CDR3 contains 16 residues. Trimming removed 2 bases at V and 3 bases at J, with 15 bases between. From germline, CDR1 is SGHTA and CDR2 FQGNSA. The CDR3 region has the DNA TGTGCCAGCAGCTTAAATCCGAGAGTCTGGACAGATACGCAGTATTTT. Encoded protein: CASSLNPRVWTDTQYF.

This clonotype was recorded many times. The chain joins TRBV5-1 to TRBJ2-7; D is uncertain. Germline-derived CDR1 and CDR2 are SGHRS and YFSETQ. The CDR3 runs to 12 residues. Trimming removed 0 bases from V and 3 bases from J, with 4 bases in between. CDR3 nucleotide sequence: TGCGCCAGCAGCTTGGATATCTACGAGCAGTACTTC. Its translation: CASSLDIYEQYF.